This T cell receptor beta chain was sequenced during a study of radiation and T cells in renal cell carcinoma. Study overall: Nephrectomy followed 15 Gy stereotactic body radiation by 4 weeks.

Worth noting for this clone: The antigen remains unidentified.

Trimming removed 1 base from V and 6 bases from J; junction bases left unmatched: 10. Germline CDR1 and CDR2: SGHRS and YFSETQ. The CDR3 is made up of 16 amino acids. Study results and caveats: No pretreatment tumor biopsies were available for baseline clonotypes. From baseline, blood top tumor clonotypes peaked at 2 weeks post-radiation.

Documented time point: blood 2 weeks post-SBRT. As to treatment: 15 Gy SBRT to primary tumor, nephrectomy 4 weeks later. Radiation-treated patients gave blood at baseline, week 2 and week 4. The repertoire was sequenced with immunoSEQ multiplex PCR; TCRdb's copy has only in-frame clones and lacks some. The sample gives roughly 130,000 clones, around four fifths of which show up once; 1.9% is in the top ten. The TCR sequence derives from a woman in her fifties or sixties with renal cell carcinoma. This rearrangement joins TRBV5-1 to TRBJ2-1; 7 positions match TRBD2. Material: blood, obtained from a patient whose treatment included radiotherapy and nephrectomy. CDR3 amino acids: CASSLRAGRDGNEQFF. CDR3 nucleotide sequence: TGCGCCAGCAGCTTGAGGGCTGGGAGGGATGGCAATGAGCAGTTCTTC.